Listed here is a single T cell receptor (beta chain). The antigen is unknown. Pooled samples include second doses given at about 4 or 12 weeks. Looked up from germline, CDR1 is MNHEY and CDR2 is SVGAGI. V was cut by 6 bases and J by 4 bases, with 13 bases left in between. CDR3 length equals 14 residues. The data belong to a study of T cell responses to AZD1222 COVID-19 vaccine. The study's findings and limits: Repertoire sampling was restricted to post-peak T cell response timepoints. A mostly white British donor set with more females was recruited, and clonal diversity was possibly underestimated.

TCRdb's copy holds only in-frame clones and misses some; the assay was immunoSEQ multiplex PCR. The table records roughly 69,000 clones, about 80% of them present only once. The input for sequencing was peripheral blood, taken 28 days after the second AZD1222 dose. This chain joins TRBV6-5 and TRBJ2-1; D gene ambiguous. This sequence originates from an adult who received the AZD1222 COVID-19 vaccine. CDR3 nucleotide sequence: TGTGCCAGCAGGATTAGCCCGGAATACAATGAGCAGTTCTTC. It specifies CASRISPEYNEQFF.